This record covers a single TCR beta chain. The antigen it binds to is not known. No base-level quality is on record; no much larger clone is a single base apart. The data are from a study of T cell responses to AZD1222 COVID-19 vaccine (dated by TCRdb to about 2021). Turning to the overall study: A total of about 230 trial participants underwent TCR sequencing, of whom 207 received two doses of AZD1222 and around 25 received two doses of the MenACWY control vaccine. Enrollment into the trials was organized by age into subgroups of 18-55, 56-69 and 70-plus years, and those subgroups contained about 150, 27 and 61 TCR-sequenced participants, respectively. The paper as a whole reports these results and caveats: Nearly half of unique spike-specific TCRs reportedly recognized epitopes outside regions mutated in the B.1.351 and B.1.1.7 variants. In the small 56-69-year group, the increase in depth fell short of significance, most likely because of low power. After two AZD1222 doses, spike-specific TCR breadth and depth were significantly higher than at day 0 and than in MenACWY recipients. Because no day 14 peak-response samples were available, repertoires were characterized only after the peak T cell response. Participants were mostly white British, with more females than males. The authors suggested clonal diversity may have been underestimated. Conclusions about previously exposed vaccinees are limited because only six or seven AZD1222 recipients were SARS-CoV-2 seropositive at baseline. CD4 TCRs associated with the vaccine covered the entire spike protein, and the dominant responses were in regions 160-218 and 743-854.

The CDR3 goes from the cysteine to the phenylalanine over 13 residues. Just the 39-base CDR3 DNA is kept, in frame starting at base 1. At the junction V is shortened by 0 bases and J by 6 bases, with 6 bases in between. CDR1 and CDR2, looked up from the germline V gene, are KGHSH and LQKENI. The CDR3 regions of human TCRbeta chains were analyzed by immunosequencing. The paper's data handling went like this. Repertoire TCRs were matched against a reference library of SARS-CoV-2-specific TCRs generated with the MIRA antigen-specificity platform. Breadth was defined as the fraction of unique TCRs that were SARS-CoV-2-associated. Depth was defined as the fraction of total T cells that were SARS-CoV-2-associated. Using the MIRA data, every spike-specific TCR was mapped to the spike region that the TCR reacted to and assigned to either a CD4 or a CD8 class. Log10-transformed breadth and depth values were compared by one-way ANOVA with Sidak's multiple comparisons tests. Entries here come from immuneACCESS through TCRdb and include only in-frame sequences with V and J called. Some clones fail to appear in such tables; in the studies checked, an unresolved V gene covers under half of the shortfall, and the cause of the remainder is unknown. V and J calls and clone size are copied from that table; D and trimming were computed from the DNA. In all, the sample holds over 150,000 clones, and roughly nine tenths of those were seen once. The ten biggest clones cover 5.5% of the sample.

The time point tag for this specimen amounts to: baseline before first vaccination. Sample treatment or condition, as interpreted from the label and publication: meningococcal conjugate vaccine given as trial control. Vaccinee samples were obtained from the UK trials COV001 and COV002, which included a single-blind randomized controlled phase 2/3 trial of AZD1222 (ChAdOx1 nCoV-19) in healthy adults. For TCRbeta chain sequencing, PBMC samples from trial participants were taken at day 0 and at day 28 after the second dose. In this chain, TRBV18 is recombined with TRBJ1-5; no D segment can be confidently identified. The TCR sequence derives from an adult in good health. Sequenced here: peripheral blood, sampled on day 0 of MenACWY control vaccination. The CDR3 reads CASSPPGAQPQHF. The nucleotide sequence is TGTGCCAGCTCACCACCTGGCGCTCAGCCCCAGCATTTT.